These 17 T cell receptor beta chains share one sample of origin, sequenced in a study of spatial heterogeneity in lung cancer. Time point described: sample taken at primary tumor resection. Sequencing was performed on whole RNA extracted from tumor and nontumor lung tissue, or from frozen PBMC, and the material was left unsorted. MiXCR, applied by TCRdb to the 5' RACE reads, yields one record per CDR3 protein. Here the sample spans 6,000 to 8,000 distinct CDR3 sequences, 4.5% to 6.5% being singletons. Specimen: normal lung tissue next to the tumor, collected at surgery. These receptors were taken from a female donor with early-stage non-small cell lung cancer.

This clonotype was observed a few times. Because this beta chain is a stray read in a library intended to capture alpha chains, its abundance should not be given much weight. The V and J genes are TRBV5-1 and TRBJ2-5, with TRBD2 matching over 12 bases. This CDR3 is built from 16 residues. Germline V lookup: CDR1 SGHRS, CDR2 YFSETQ. Germline trimming cut 4 bases from V and 3 bases from J; bases unmatched to any gene: 7. The CDR3 protein is CASSQQRTSGKETQYF. DNA of the CDR3: TGCGCCAGCAGCCAACAGAGGACTAGCGGGAAAGAGACCCAGTACTTC.

Judged by abundance, this clonotype is medium-sized. A library prepared for alpha chains yielded this beta chain as an off-target read; its size is of little meaning. CDR3 loop: CASRWTGTGELFF. The CDR3 nucleotides are TGTGCCAGCAGGTGGACAGGGACCGGGGAGCTGTTTTTT. The chain employs TRBV27 and TRBJ2-2, with 8 bases that match TRBD1. With V trimmed by 6 bases and J by 5 bases, 2 bases remained unmatched. The CDR3 is 13 amino acids. In germline, CDR1 is MNHEY, CDR2 SMNVEV (reference sequence).

This clonotype was counted a few times. This beta chain is an unintended read in a library built for alpha chains; its size means little. The rearrangement joins TRBV27 to TRBJ1-5; tentatively, D is TRBD1 (6 bases). The CDR3 consists of 15 residues. The germline gives CDR1 MNHEY, CDR2 SMNVEV (reference sequence). The V end was cut by 8 bases, the J end by 3 bases, with 17 bases between. The CDR3 sequence is CASRTTGNPNQPQHF. The CDR3 DNA reads as TGTGCCAGCCGGACTACAGGGAATCCCAATCAGCCCCAGCATTTT.

This clonotype was seen at least ten times. A library prepared for alpha chains yielded this beta chain as an off-target read; its size is of little meaning. The CDR3 bases are TGTGCCAGCAGTTTATGGGTACTAGCGGGAGGGCCGGGGGAGCAGTACTTC. This gives the protein CASSLWVLAGGPGEQYF. The J gene is TRBJ2-7, the V gene TRBV28; 13 nucleotides align to TRBD2. The CDR3 length is 17 residues. Germline V gene lookup returns CDR1 MDHEN and CDR2 SYDVKM. V lost 0 bases, J lost 7 bases, and 9 bases stayed unmatched.

This clonotype has a count of ten or more. This beta chain turned up in a library designed for alpha chains; as an off-target read, its abundance says little. J is TRBJ2-7 and V is TRBV12-3 or TRBV12-4; D gene uncertain. V was trimmed by 3 bases and J by 1 base, leaving 7 bases between them. The CDR3 is made up of 13 amino acids. CDR3 sequence reads: CASSFGLSYEQYF. DNA of the CDR3: TGTGCCAGCAGTTTCGGGTTATCCTACGAGCAGTACTTC.

This clonotype was found a few times. As an off-target read in a library built for alpha chains, this beta chain has a frequency of little significance. The rearrangement uses TRBV5-1 and TRBJ1-6; tentatively, D is TRBD1 (5 bases). Trimming pared 4 bases from V and 4 bases from J, leaving 9 bases between. CDR1 SGHRS and CDR2 YFSETQ come from the germline V gene. CDR3 length equals 14 residues. CDR3 in amino acids: CASSQEGYNSPLHF. In DNA, the CDR3 is TGCGCCAGCAGCCAGGAGGGGTATAATTCACCCCTCCACTTT.

This clonotype counts as medium-sized. This beta chain is a stray sequence in a library constructed for alpha chains; its clone size is not meaningful. V gene TRBV4-2 combines with J gene TRBJ2-3; possible D gene TRBD2, 5 bases. The CDR3 is 17 amino acids. Germline V gene data show CDR1 as LGHNA and CDR2 as YNFKEQ. V lost 2 bases and J lost 0, with 15 bases in between. CDR3 nucleotides: TGTGCCAGCAGCCAACTTGCGGAAACGGGAAGCACAGATACGCAGTATTTT. It yields the protein CASSQLAETGSTDTQYF.

This clonotype is labeled as medium-sized (0.01 to 0.1%). This beta chain represents an off-target read in a library built for alpha chains; its size is of limited meaning. This chain uses TRBV7-8 with TRBJ2-7; 10 positions agree with TRBD2. J lost 3 bases, V lost 5 bases, and 7 bases had no gene match. CDR1 is SGHVS, CDR2 FQNEAQ, per germline. The CDR3 totals 15 residues. The CDR3 DNA is TGTGCCAGCAGCCACCCCCTAGCGGGAGACTACGAGCAGTACTTC. It is translated as CASSHPLAGDYEQYF.

Of note for this clonotype: Because this beta chain is a stray read in a library intended to capture alpha chains, its abundance should not be given much weight. V and J are TRBV12-3 or TRBV12-4 and TRBJ2-1; D is possibly TRBD2 (5 bases). This CDR3 spans 15 amino acids. V was trimmed by 2 bases and J by 4 bases, leaving 12 bases between them. CDR3 bases: TGTGCCAGCAGTTTAAAGGCTAGCAGATACAATGAGCAGTTCTTC. Its protein product is CASSLKASRYNEQFF.

This clonotype was observed a handful of times. This beta chain represents an off-target read in a library built for alpha chains; its size is of limited meaning. The V and J genes are TRBV24-1 and TRBJ1-4, with D perhaps matching TRBD1 (5 bases). The ends were cut back, 3 bases at V and 3 bases at J, with 10 bases in the middle. CDR3 length: 15 residues. From germline, CDR1 is KGHDR and CDR2 SFDVKD. This CDR3 is CATSDQTASNEKLFF. The CDR3 DNA is TGTGCCACCAGTGATCAGACAGCCTCTAATGAAAAACTGTTTTTT.

In its sample, this clonotype ranks as medium-sized. This beta chain slipped into a library made for alpha chains as a stray read, so its size is not meaningful. This chain links TRBV27 with TRBJ1-1; D gene ambiguous. The CDR3 has 14 residues. Germline-derived CDR1 and CDR2 are MNHEY and SMNVEV (reference sequence). V was trimmed by 7 bases and J by 4 bases, leaving 16 bases between them. DNA for the CDR3: TGTGCCAGCACCCCGGGGATGGTTTCCACTGAAGCTTTCTTT. Its protein is CASTPGMVSTEAFF.

By sample fraction, this clonotype is medium-sized (0.01 to 0.1%). This beta chain is off target for a library built for alpha chains, so its abundance means little. The rearrangement links TRBV7-6 to TRBJ2-3, with TRBD2 identical over 9 bases. The germline CDR1 and CDR2 sequences are SGHVS and FNYEAQ. V lost 4 bases to trimming and J lost 3 bases; unmatched junction nucleotides: 11. This CDR3 region has 17 residues. The CDR3 DNA is TGTGCCAGCAGCTATAGCCCTGAGCGGGAGGCGACAGATACGCAGTATTTT. Amino acids: CASSYSPEREATDTQYF.

This clonotype was detected many times. This beta chain came through as a stray read in a library set up for alpha chains, and its size says little. This chain connects TRBV7-2 to TRBJ2-1; 7 bases match TRBD2. The CDR3 is 13 residues long. The germline V gene encodes CDR1 SGHTA and CDR2 FQGNSA. The V gene end was trimmed by 5 bases and the J gene end by 14 bases; junction bases not matched to a gene: 12. CDR3 sequence: CASSDTGLDPKFF. CDR3 nucleotide sequence: TGTGCCAGCAGCGACACCGGACTAGATCCTAAGTTCTTC.

Concerning this clonotype itself: Since it is a stray read in a library aimed at alpha chains, this beta chain has a size that is not meaningful. The chain carries TRBV20-1 and TRBJ1-4; 7 bases are shared with TRBD1. Germline CDR1 and CDR2: DFQATT and SNEGSKA (reference sequence). The ends lost 3 bases at V and 8 bases at J; junction bases unmatched: 6. The CDR3 has 13 amino acids. In DNA, the CDR3 is TGCAGTGCTAGGGACTCAGGGGGGGAAAAACTGTTTTTT. This encodes CSARDSGGEKLFF.

Regarding this clonotype: The library was designed around alpha chains, so this beta chain is a stray read whose abundance carries little weight. The gene calls are TRBV9 and TRBJ2-3; possibly TRBD2 for D (6 bases). This CDR3 spans 15 amino acids. CDR1 and CDR2 from the germline V gene are SGDLS and YYNGEE. The ends were cut back, 0 bases at V and 2 bases at J, with 10 bases in the middle. DNA for the CDR3: TGTGCCAGCAGCGTAGAGGGCGGGGTCACAGATACGCAGTATTTT. The encoded protein is CASSVEGGVTDTQYF. The whole variable domain, filled in from reference TRBV9 and TRBJ2-3, reads DSGVTQTPKHLITATGQRVTLRCSPRSGDLSVYWYQQSLDQGLQFLIQYYNGEERAKGNILERFSAQQFPDLHSELNLSSLELGDSALYFCASSVEGGVTDTQYFGPGTRLTVL.

Relative to its sample, this clonotype is medium-sized (0.01 to 0.1%). This beta chain turned up in a library designed for alpha chains; as an off-target read, its abundance says little. The chain links TRBV5-6 to TRBJ2-7; D possibly uses TRBD1 or TRBD2 (5 bases each). Trimming pared 2 bases from V and 6 bases from J, leaving 9 bases between. The germline V gene has CDR1 SGHDT and CDR2 YYEEEE. The CDR3 totals 12 residues. This CDR3 reads CASSFRGGEQYF. CDR3 bases: TGTGCCAGCAGCTTTCGTGGGGGCGAGCAGTACTTC.

This clonotype is labeled as medium-sized. The size of this beta chain means little, since it is a stray read in a library made for alpha chains. The V and J genes are TRBV30 and TRBJ2-1, with 9 bases lining up with TRBD2. The CDR3 has 13 residues. The V segment lost 8 bases and the J segment 3 bases; nucleotides outside the gene matches: 5. The germline V gene encodes CDR1 GTSNPN and CDR2 SVGIG (reference sequence). CDR3 residues: CARETSGYNEQFF. The CDR3 DNA follows: TGTGCCCGCGAGACTAGCGGCTACAATGAGCAGTTCTTC.